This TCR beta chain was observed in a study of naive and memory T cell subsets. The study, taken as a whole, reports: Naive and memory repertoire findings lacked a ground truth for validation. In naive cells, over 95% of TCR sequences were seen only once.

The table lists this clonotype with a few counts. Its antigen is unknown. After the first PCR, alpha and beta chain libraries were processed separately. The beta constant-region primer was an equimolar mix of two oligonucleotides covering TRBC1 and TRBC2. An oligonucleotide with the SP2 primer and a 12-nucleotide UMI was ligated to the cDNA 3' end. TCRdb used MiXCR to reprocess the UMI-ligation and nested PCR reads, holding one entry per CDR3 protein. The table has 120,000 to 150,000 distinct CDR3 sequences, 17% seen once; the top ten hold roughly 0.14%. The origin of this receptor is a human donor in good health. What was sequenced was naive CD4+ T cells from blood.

The CDR3 bases are TGCGCCAGCAGCCTCGACAGGGAGTGGTCCTACAATGAGCAGTTCTTC. Translation gives CASSLDREWSYNEQFF. The chain employs TRBV5-1 and TRBJ2-1; 7 bases are shared with TRBD1. CDR1 is SGHRS and CDR2 is YFSETQ in the germline V gene. With V trimmed by 4 bases and J by 1 base, 8 bases remained unmatched. CDR3 length equals 16 residues. Drawing the rest from reference TRBV5-1 and TRBJ2-1, the complete variable domain is KAGVTQTPRYLIKTRGQQVTLSCSPISGHRSVSWYQQTPGQGLQFLFEYFSETQRNKGNFPGRFSGRQFSNSRSEMNVSTLELGDSALYLCASSLDREWSYNEQFFGPGTRLTVL.